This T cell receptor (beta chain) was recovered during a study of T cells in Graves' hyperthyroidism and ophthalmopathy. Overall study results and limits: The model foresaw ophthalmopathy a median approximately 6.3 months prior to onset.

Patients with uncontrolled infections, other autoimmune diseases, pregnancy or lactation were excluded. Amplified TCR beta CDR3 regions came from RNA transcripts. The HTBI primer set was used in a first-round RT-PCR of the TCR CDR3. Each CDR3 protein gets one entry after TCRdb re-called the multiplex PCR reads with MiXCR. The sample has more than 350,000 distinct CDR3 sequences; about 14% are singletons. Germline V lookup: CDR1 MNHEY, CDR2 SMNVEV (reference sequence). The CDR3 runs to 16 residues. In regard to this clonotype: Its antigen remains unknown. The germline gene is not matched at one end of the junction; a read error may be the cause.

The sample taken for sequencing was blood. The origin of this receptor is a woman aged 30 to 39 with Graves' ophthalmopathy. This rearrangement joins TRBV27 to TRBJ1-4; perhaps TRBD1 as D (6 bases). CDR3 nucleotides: TGTGCCAGCAGACCGGACAGACAAGCAACTAGTGAAAAACTGTTTTTT. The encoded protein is CASRPDRQATSEKLFF.